The source of this T cell receptor (beta chain) is a study of identical twins. Study conclusions and caveats: Cross-sectional statistical analysis was relied on for the conclusions, without the same donors being followed.

A universal primer site was incorporated via template switching, and the cDNA contained unique molecular identifiers. TCRdb reanalysed the 5' RACE reads using MiXCR and keeps one entry per CDR3 protein. The sample carries around 250,000 distinct CDR3 sequences, about 13% recorded once. In the case of this clonotype: Its antigen is still unknown.

This CDR3 region has 13 residues. The V end was cut by 6 bases, the J end by 3 bases, with 12 bases between. These data were also filed under a second study, of yellow fever vaccine responses in identical twins.

The sample taken for sequencing was memory (CD45RO+) T cells sorted from blood. The TCR comes from a woman between 18 and 29 years old in good health. V is TRBV12-3 or TRBV12-4 and J is TRBJ2-7; maybe TRBD1 (6 bases). The CDR3 nucleotides read TGTGCCAGCAGGGACAGCACTTACTACGAGCAGTACTTC. This translates into CASRDSTYYEQYF.